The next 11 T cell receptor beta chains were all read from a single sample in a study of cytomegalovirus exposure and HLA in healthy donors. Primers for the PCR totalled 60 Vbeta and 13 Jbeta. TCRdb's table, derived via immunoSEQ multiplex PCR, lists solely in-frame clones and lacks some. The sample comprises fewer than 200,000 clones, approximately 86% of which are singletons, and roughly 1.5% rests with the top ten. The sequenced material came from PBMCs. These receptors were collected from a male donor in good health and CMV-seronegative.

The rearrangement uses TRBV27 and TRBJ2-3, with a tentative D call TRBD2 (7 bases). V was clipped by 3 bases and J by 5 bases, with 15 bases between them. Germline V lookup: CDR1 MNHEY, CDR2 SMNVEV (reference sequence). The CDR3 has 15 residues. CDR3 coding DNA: TGTGCCAGCAGTTTTGTAGGGGGGGGACTAGATACGCAGTATTTT. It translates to CASSFVGGGLDTQYF.

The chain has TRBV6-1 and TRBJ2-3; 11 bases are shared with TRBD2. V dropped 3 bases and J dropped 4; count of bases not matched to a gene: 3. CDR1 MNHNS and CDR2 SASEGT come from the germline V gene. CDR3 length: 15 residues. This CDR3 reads CASSDLAGGADTQYF. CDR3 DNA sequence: TGTGCCAGCAGTGACTTAGCGGGAGGGGCAGATACGCAGTATTTT.

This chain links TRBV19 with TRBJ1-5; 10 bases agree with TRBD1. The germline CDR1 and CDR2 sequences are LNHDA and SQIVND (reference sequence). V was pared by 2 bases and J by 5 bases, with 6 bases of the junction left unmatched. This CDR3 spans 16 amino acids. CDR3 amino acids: CASSIIGQGVDQPQHF. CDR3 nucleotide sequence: TGTGCCAGTAGTATAATCGGACAGGGGGTAGATCAGCCCCAGCATTTT.

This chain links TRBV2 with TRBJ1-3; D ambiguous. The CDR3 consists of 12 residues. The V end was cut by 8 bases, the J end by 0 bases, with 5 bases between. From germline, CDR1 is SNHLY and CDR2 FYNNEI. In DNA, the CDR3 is TGTGCCAGCCGTATCTCTGGAAACACCATATATTTT. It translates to CASRISGNTIYF. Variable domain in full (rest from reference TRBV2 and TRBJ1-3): EPEVTQTPSHQVTQMGQEVILRCVPISNHLYFYWYRQILGQKVEFLVSFYNNEISEKSEIFDDQFSVERPDGSNFTLKIRSTKLEDSAMYFCASRISGNTIYFGEGSWLTVV.

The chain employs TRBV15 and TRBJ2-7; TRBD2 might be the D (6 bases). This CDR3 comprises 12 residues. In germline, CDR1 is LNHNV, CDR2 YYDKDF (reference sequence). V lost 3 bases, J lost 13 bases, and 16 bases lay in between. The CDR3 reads CATSSLWGVRYF. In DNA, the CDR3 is TGTGCCACCAGCAGTCTATGGGGGGTAAGATACTTC.

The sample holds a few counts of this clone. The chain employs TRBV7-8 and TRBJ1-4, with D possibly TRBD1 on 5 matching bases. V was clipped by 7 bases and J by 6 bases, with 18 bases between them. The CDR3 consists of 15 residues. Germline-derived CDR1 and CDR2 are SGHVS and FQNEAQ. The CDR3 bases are TGTGCCAGCAACCCCTCAGGGCGGCAGGATGAAAAACTGTTTTTT. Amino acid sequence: CASNPSGRQDEKLFF.

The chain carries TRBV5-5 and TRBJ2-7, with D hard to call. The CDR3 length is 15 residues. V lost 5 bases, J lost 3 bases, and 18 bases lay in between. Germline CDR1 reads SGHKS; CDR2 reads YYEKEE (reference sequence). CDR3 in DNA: TGTGCCAGCAGTCCACCCGCGGCGAATGACTACGAGCAGTACTTC. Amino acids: CASSPPAANDYEQYF.

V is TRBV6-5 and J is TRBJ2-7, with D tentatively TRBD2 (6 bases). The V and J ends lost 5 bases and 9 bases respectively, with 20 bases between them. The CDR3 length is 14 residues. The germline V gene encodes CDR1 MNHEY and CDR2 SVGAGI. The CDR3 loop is CASSQGWGGLGQYF. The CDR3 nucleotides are TGTGCCAGCAGTCAAGGGTGGGGAGGCCTAGGGCAGTACTTC.

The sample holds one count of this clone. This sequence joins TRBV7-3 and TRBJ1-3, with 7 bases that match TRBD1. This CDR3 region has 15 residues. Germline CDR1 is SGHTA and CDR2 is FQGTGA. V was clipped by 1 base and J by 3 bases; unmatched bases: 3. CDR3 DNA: TGTGCCAGCAGCTTAATCGCAGGGGGTGGAAACACCATATATTTT. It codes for CASSLIAGGGNTIYF.

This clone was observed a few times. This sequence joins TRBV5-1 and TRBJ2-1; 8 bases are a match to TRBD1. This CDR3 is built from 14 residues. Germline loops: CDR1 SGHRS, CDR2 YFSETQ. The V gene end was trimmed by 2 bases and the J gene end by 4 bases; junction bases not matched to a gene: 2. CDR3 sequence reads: CASSFGTGYNEQFF. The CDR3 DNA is TGCGCCAGCAGCTTCGGGACAGGATACAATGAGCAGTTCTTC.

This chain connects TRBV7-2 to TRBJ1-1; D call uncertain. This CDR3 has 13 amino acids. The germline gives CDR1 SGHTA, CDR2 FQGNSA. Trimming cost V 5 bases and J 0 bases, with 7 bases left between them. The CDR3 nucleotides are TGTGCCAGCAGCCTCGAGTTGAACACTGAAGCTTTCTTT. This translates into CASSLELNTEAFF.